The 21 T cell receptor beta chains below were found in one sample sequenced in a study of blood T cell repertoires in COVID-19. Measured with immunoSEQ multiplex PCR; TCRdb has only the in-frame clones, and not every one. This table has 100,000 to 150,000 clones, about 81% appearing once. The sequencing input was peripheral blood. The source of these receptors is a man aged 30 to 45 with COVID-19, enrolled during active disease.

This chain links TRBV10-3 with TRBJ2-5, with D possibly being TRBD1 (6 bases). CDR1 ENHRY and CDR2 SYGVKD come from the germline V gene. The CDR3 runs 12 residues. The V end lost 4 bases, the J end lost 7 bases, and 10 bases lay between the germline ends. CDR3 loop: CAISGEGGTQYF. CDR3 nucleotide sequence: TGTGCCATCAGTGGAGAAGGGGGGACCCAGTACTTC.

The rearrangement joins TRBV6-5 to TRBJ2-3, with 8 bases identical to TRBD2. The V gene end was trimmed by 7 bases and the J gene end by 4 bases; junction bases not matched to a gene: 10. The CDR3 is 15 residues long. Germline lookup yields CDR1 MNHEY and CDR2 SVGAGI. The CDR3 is CASMIGAGGADTQYF. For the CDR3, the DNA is TGTGCCAGCATGATCGGGGCGGGAGGAGCAGATACGCAGTATTTT.

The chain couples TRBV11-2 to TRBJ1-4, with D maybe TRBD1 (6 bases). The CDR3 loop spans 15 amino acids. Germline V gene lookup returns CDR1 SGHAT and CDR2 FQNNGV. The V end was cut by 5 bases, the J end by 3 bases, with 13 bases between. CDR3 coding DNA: TGTGCCAGCAGCCCAAAGGGGGAATCTAATGAAAAACTGTTTTTT. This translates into CASSPKGESNEKLFF.

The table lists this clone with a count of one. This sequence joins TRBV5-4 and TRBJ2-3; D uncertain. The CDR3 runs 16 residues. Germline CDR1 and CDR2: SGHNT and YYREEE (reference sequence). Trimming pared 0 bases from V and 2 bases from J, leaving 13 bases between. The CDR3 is CASSLVTRPDTDTQYF. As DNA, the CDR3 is TGTGCCAGCAGCTTGGTAACGAGGCCAGACACAGATACGCAGTATTTT.

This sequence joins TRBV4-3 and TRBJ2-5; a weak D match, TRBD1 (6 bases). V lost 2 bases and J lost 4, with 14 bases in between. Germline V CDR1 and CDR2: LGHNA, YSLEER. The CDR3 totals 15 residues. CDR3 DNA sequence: TGCGCCAGCAGCCAATATACAGGGTTTGCAGAGACCCAGTACTTC. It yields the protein CASSQYTGFAETQYF.

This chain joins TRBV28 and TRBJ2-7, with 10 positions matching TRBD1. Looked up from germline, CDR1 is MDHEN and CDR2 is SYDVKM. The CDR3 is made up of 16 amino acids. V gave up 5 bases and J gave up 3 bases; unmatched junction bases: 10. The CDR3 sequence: CASSPPRGTGDYEQYF. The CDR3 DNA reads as TGTGCCAGCAGTCCTCCTCGAGGGACAGGGGACTACGAGCAGTACTTC. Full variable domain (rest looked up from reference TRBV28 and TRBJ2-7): DVKVTQSSRYLVKRTGEKVFLECVQDMDHENMFWYRQDPGLGLRLIYFSYDVKMKEKGDIPEGYSVSREKKERFSLILESASTNQTSMYLCASSPPRGTGDYEQYFGPGTRLTVT.

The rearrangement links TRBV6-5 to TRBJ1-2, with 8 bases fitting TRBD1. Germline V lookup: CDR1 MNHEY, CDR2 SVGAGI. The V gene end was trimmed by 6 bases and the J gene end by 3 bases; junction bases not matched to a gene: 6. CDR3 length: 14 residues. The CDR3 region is CASSLGQGDYGYTF. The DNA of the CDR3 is TGTGCCAGCAGCCTAGGACAGGGAGACTATGGCTACACCTTC.

CDR3 nucleotide sequence: TGCGCCAGCAGCTTGTCTCGCTCAACCCTAGCGGCCTTATCCTACAATGAGCAGTTCTTC. Its translation is CASSLSRSTLAALSYNEQFF. The rearrangement joins TRBV5-1 to TRBJ2-1; 7 bases match TRBD2. CDR1 is SGHRS and CDR2 is YFSETQ in the germline V gene. CDR3 length: 20 residues. Unmatched junction bases numbered 17, after V lost 1 base and J lost 1 base.

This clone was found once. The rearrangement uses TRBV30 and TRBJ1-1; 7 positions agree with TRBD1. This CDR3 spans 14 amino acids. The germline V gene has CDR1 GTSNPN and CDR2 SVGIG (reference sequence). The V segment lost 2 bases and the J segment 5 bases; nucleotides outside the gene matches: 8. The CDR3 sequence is CAWSPTGLGTEAFF. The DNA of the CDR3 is TGTGCCTGGAGTCCGACAGGGCTGGGTACTGAAGCTTTCTTT.

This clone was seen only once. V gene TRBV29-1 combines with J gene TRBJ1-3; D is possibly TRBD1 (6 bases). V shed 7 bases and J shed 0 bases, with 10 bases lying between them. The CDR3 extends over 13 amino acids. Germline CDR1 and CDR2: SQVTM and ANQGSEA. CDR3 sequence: CSALTGSGNTIYF. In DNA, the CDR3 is TGCAGCGCCCTGACAGGCTCTGGAAACACCATATATTTT. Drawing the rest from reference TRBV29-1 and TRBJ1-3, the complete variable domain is SAVISQKPSRDICQRGTSLTIQCQVDSQVTMMFWYRQQPGQSLTLIATANQGSEATYESGFVIDKFPISRPNLTFSTLTVSNMSPEDSSIYLCSALTGSGNTIYFGEGSWLTVV.

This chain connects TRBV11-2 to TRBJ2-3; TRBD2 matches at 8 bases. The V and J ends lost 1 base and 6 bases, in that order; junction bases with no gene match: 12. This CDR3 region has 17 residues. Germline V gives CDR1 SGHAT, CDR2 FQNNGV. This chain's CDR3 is CASSLARGAGARDTQYF. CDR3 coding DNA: TGTGCCAGCAGCTTAGCTCGCGGAGCGGGAGCTAGGGATACGCAGTATTTT. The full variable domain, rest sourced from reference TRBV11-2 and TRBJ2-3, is EAGVAQSPRYKIIEKRQSVAFWCNPISGHATLYWYQQILGQGPKLLIQFQNNGVVDDSQLPKDRFSAERLKGVDSTLKIQPAKLEDSAVYLCASSLARGAGARDTQYFGPGTRLTVL.

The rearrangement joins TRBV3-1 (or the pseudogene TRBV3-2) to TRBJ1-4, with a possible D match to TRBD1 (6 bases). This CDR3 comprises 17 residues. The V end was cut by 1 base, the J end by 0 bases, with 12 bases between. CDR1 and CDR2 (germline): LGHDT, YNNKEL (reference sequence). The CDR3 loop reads CASSQVWTETTNEKLFF. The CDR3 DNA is TGTGCCAGCAGCCAAGTTTGGACAGAAACAACTAATGAAAAACTGTTTTTT.

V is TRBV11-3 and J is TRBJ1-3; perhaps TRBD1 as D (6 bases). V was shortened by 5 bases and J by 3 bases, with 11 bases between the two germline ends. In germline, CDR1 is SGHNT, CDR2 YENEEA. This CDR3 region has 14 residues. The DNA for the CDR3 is TGTGCCAGCAGCCCGCAGGGGAATGGAAACACCATATATTTT. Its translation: CASSPQGNGNTIYF.

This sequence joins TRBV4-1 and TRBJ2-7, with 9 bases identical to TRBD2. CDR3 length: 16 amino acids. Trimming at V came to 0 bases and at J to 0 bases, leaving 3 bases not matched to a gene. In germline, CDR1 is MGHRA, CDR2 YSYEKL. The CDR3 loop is CASSQDRGRASYEQYF. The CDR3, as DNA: TGCGCCAGCAGCCAAGACCGCGGGAGGGCCTCCTACGAGCAGTACTTC.

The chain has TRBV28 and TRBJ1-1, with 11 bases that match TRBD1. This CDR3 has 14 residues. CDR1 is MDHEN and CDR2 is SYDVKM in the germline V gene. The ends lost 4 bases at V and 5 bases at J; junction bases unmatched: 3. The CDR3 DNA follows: TGTGCCAGCAGTTCGGGGGACAGGGGGACTGAAGCTTTCTTT. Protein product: CASSSGDRGTEAFF.

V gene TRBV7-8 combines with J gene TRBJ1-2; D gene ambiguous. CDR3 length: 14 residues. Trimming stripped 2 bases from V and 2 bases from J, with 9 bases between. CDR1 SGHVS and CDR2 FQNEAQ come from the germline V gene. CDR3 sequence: CASSLPGRNYGYTF. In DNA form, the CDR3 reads TGTGCCAGCAGCTTACCCGGGAGGAACTATGGCTACACCTTC.

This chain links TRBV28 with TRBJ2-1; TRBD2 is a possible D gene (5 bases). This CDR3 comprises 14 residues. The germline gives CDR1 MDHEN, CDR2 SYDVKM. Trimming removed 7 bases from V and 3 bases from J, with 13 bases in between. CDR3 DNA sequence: TGTGCCAGCAAACCTTATGACTACTACAATGAGCAGTTCTTC. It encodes CASKPYDYYNEQFF.

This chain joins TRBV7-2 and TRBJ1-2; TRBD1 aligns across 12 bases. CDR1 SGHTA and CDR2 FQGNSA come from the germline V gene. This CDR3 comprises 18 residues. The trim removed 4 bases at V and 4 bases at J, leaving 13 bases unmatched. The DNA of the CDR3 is TGTGCCAGCAGCTCCATCCTCTGGGACAGGGGGCGAGGCTATGGCTACACCTTC. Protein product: CASSSILWDRGRGYGYTF.

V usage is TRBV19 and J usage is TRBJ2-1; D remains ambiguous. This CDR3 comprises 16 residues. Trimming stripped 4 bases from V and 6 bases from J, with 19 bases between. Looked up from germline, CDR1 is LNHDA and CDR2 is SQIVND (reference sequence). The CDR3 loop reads CASSTPLTADPNEQFF. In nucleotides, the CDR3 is TGTGCCAGTAGTACGCCCCTGACTGCCGACCCCAATGAGCAGTTCTTC.

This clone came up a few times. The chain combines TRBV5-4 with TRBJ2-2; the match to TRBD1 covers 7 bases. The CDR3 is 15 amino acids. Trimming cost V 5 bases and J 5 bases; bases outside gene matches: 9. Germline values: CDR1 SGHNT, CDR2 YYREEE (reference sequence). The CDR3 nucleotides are TGTGCCAGCAGTCCAGAGGGGGCAGCGACCGGGGAGCTGTTTTTT. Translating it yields CASSPEGAATGELFF.

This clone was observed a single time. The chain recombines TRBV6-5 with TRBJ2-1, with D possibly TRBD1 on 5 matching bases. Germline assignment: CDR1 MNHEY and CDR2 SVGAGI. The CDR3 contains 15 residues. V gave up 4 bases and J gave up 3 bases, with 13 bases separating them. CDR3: CASSWRTLDYNEQFF. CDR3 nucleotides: TGTGCCAGCAGTTGGCGGACATTAGACTACAATGAGCAGTTCTTC.